Presented here are 9 T cell receptor beta chains from one specimen sequenced in a study of shared clonotypes between healthy human individuals. Some clones are missing from TCRdb's copy, which holds only in-frame ones; the method was immunoSEQ multiplex PCR. Here the sample spans 2,500,000 or so clones, 93% being singletons. Source material: naive CD4+ T cells from PBMCs. The sample's subset: CD45RA+ positively selected. These receptors originate from a man aged 18 to 30 in good health. Some clones in this sample may be carry-over from other donors' samples.

The chain uses TRBV4-1 and TRBJ1-6; D possibly corresponds to TRBD1 (5 bases). From germline, CDR1 is MGHRA and CDR2 YSYEKL. V was pared by 3 bases and J by 7 bases, with 16 bases between. This CDR3 spans 16 amino acids. CDR3 in amino acids: CASSHAGGEGNSPLHF. Written as DNA, the CDR3 is TGCGCCAGCAGCCATGCCGGGGGAGAGGGGAATTCACCCCTCCACTTT.

The rearrangement joins TRBV18 to TRBJ2-1, with D maybe TRBD1 (5 bases). Germline V gene lookup returns CDR1 KGHSH and CDR2 LQKENI. The CDR3 runs 17 residues. Trimming shortened V by 5 bases and J by 1 base, and 18 bases separated the two germline ends. CDR3 DNA sequence: TGTGCCAGCTCAACCTACCGTAGACAGAGGTCCTACAATGAGCAGTTCTTC. Amino acid sequence: CASSTYRRQRSYNEQFF.

This clone has a handful of counts. V gene TRBV28 combines with J gene TRBJ1-4; 8 bases map to TRBD1. This CDR3 region has 16 residues. Germline V gene lookup returns CDR1 MDHEN and CDR2 SYDVKM. Trimming cost V 3 bases and J 5 bases; bases outside gene matches: 8. This CDR3 reads CASSFGGTGGNEKLFF. The CDR3 DNA follows: TGTGCCAGCAGTTTCGGTGGTACAGGGGGGAATGAAAAACTGTTTTTT.

Concerning this clone itself: This same CDR3 is encoded by further DNA sequences in the sample. This rearrangement joins TRBV28 to TRBJ1-3, with D hard to call. The CDR3 sequence is 13 residues long. Germline V gene lookup returns CDR1 MDHEN and CDR2 SYDVKM. V lost 1 base and J 4 bases, leaving 5 bases between the germline ends. CDR3 loop: CASSLLGGNTIYF. The CDR3 nucleotides read TGTGCCAGCAGTTTATTGGGGGGAAACACCATATATTTT. Combining the CDR3 with reference TRBV28 and TRBJ1-3 gives the whole variable domain DVKVTQSSRYLVKRTGEKVFLECVQDMDHENMFWYRQDPGLGLRLIYFSYDVKMKEKGDIPEGYSVSREKKERFSLILESASTNQTSMYLCASSLLGGNTIYFGEGSWLTVV.

The rearrangement links TRBV6-5 to TRBJ1-2; no firm D call. Germline assignment: CDR1 MNHEY and CDR2 SVGAGI. The CDR3 loop spans 13 amino acids. V lost 2 bases to trimming and J lost 7 bases, with 11 bases between them. The CDR3 sequence is CASSYPHGLGYTF. In DNA form, the CDR3 reads TGTGCCAGCAGTTACCCCCACGGGCTTGGCTACACCTTC.

The chain carries TRBV6-1 and TRBJ1-2; tentative D call: TRBD1 (5 bases). The CDR3 has 14 residues. CDR1 and CDR2 (germline): MNHNS, SASEGT. The V gene lost 0 bases and the J gene lost 5 bases, with 10 bases spanning the gap. CDR3 coding DNA: TGTGCCAGCAGTGAAGCTAGCAGGGAGTATGGCTACACCTTC. Translated, it gives CASSEASREYGYTF.

DNA of the CDR3: TGCAGCGTTCCCGGGCGACAGGGCAGCTCCTACGAGCAGTACTTC. Amino acid sequence: CSVPGRQGSSYEQYF. The V call is TRBV29-1, the J call TRBJ2-7; the match to TRBD1 covers 7 bases. The CDR3 runs to 15 residues. Germline V gene sequence: CDR1 SQVTM, CDR2 ANQGSEA. Trimming cost V 5 bases and J 0 bases; bases outside gene matches: 10.

This sequence joins TRBV2 and TRBJ1-2, with a tentative D call TRBD1 (5 bases). The CDR3 has 15 amino acids. CDR1 SNHLY and CDR2 FYNNEI come from the germline V gene. V was shortened by 4 bases and J by 5 bases, with 17 bases between the two germline ends. CDR3 sequence (DNA): TGTGCCAGCAGTGGGAATTGGGCCAGGGCTTATGGCTACACCTTC. This encodes CASSGNWARAYGYTF.

The chain is built from TRBV4-2 and TRBJ2-7; unclear D gene. CDR3 length: 14 residues. Looked up from germline, CDR1 is LGHNA and CDR2 is YNFKEQ. V was shortened by 0 bases and J by 6 bases, with 12 bases between the two germline ends. The CDR3 DNA sequence: TGTGCCAGCAGCCAAGAGAGGTTAAAACTCGAGCAGTACTTC. Translation gives CASSQERLKLEQYF.